This TCR beta chain was sequenced for a study of T cell responses to AZD1222 COVID-19 vaccine (dated by TCRdb to 2020 to 2022). In the study overall: TCR sequencing covered fewer than 250 trial participants: 200 to 210 given two doses of AZD1222 and about 26 given two doses of MenACWY control vaccine. Trial participants were enrolled by age into 18-55, 56-69 and 70-plus year subgroups, with roughly 150, 30 and 60 TCR-sequenced participants respectively. The investigation overall reported the following: A significant rise in spike-specific TCR breadth and depth was observed after two AZD1222 doses relative to day 0 and relative to MenACWY recipients. Reportedly, close to half of the unique spike-specific TCRs recognized epitopes lying outside the regions that are mutated in the B.1.351 and B.1.1.7 variants. Vaccine-associated CD4 TCRs spanned the whole spike protein, with dominant responses in regions 160-218 and 743-854. Conclusions about previously exposed vaccinees were limited because only a handful of AZD1222 recipients were SARS-CoV-2 seropositive at baseline. In the small 56-69-year group, the increase in depth fell short of significance, most likely because of low power. Participants were mostly white British and included more females than males, and it was suggested by the authors that clonal diversity may have been underestimated. Because no samples from the day 14 peak response were available, repertoires could be characterized only after the peak T cell response.

To note about this clone: Its antigen specificity is not known. Within one base of it there is no much larger clone, and no base qualities were kept.

The CDR3 regions of human TCRbeta chains were subjected to immunosequencing. The authors' analysis ran thus. TCRs in the repertoires were matched against a reference library of SARS-CoV-2-specific TCRs that had been generated with the MIRA antigen-specificity platform. Breadth was defined as the fraction of unique TCRs that were SARS-CoV-2-associated. Depth was defined as the fraction of total T cells that were SARS-CoV-2-associated. Each spike-specific TCR was assigned to its reactive spike region and to a CD4 or CD8 class using the MIRA data. Log10-transformed breadth and depth values were compared by one-way ANOVA with Sidak's multiple comparisons tests. TCRdb took this table from immuneACCESS and kept in-frame rearrangements with V and J called. Such tables lack part of the clones; where checked against another copy, unresolved V genes explain under half of the gap, and the rest is unexplained. Clone size and the V and J calls come from that table; the DNA yielded D and trimming. The sample includes some 200,000 clones, with 91% observed a single time. The ten largest make up around 3.5% of the sample.

The time point label, read with the paper, signifies: about 28 days (+/-7) after the second vaccine dose. AZD1222 recipients whose second dose came at about 4 weeks and those whose second dose came at about 12 weeks were combined into one group, since spike-specific TCR depth and breadth did not differ between the two schedules. The vaccinee samples were drawn from two UK trials, COV001 and COV002, one of which was a single-blind randomized controlled phase 2/3 trial testing AZD1222 (ChAdOx1 nCoV-19) in healthy adults. Trial participant PBMC samples were collected at day 0 and day 28 after the second dose for TCRbeta chain sequencing. The germline V gene (reference sequence) specifies SGHNT as CDR1 and YYREEE as CDR2. The CDR3 covers 15 residues, taking in both the cysteine and the phenylalanine. The sequence is cut down to CDR3 DNA, 45 bases in frame from base 1. Trimming removed 4 bases from V and 1 base from J; the gene matches leave 3 bases unexplained.

The source material was peripheral blood, sampled 28 days after the second AZD1222 dose. The sequence links TRBV5-4 to TRBJ2-1, with 9 central nucleotides matching TRBD1. This clonotype was sampled from an adult who received the AZD1222 COVID-19 vaccine. The DNA sequence follows: TGTGCCAGCAGCCTCGGACAGGGGTCCTACAATGAGCAGTTCTTC. It specifies CASSLGQGSYNEQFF. When the CDR3 is completed using the reference TRBV5-4 and TRBJ2-1 genes on either side, the full variable domain is ETGVTQSPTHLIKTRGQQVTLRCSSQSGHNTVSWYQQALGQGPQFIFQYYREEENGRGNFPPRFSGLQFPNYSSELNVNALELDDSALYLCASSLGQGSYNEQFFGPGTRLTVL.